The 16 T cell receptor beta chains in this list originate from one sample, sequenced in a study of cytomegalovirus exposure and HLA in healthy donors. Repertoires were generated with immunoSEQ multiplex PCR, while TCRdb's copy carries only in-frame clones and drops some. The table lists over 60,000 clones, approximately 96% of them singletons. Sequenced: PBMCs. The receptors derive from a man aged 18 to 29 in good health and CMV-seronegative.

The V call is TRBV30, the J call TRBJ1-1; TRBD1 is a possible D gene (6 bases). Germline CDR1 and CDR2: GTSNPN and SVGIG (reference sequence). The CDR3 length is 14 residues. Trimming shortened V by 2 bases and J by 3 bases, and 13 bases separated the two germline ends. CDR3 DNA sequence: TGTGCCTGGAGTAGCAGGGGTTGGGACACTGAAGCTTTCTTT. Protein product: CAWSSRGWDTEAFF.

The chain carries TRBV10-3 and TRBJ1-2; 8 nucleotides line up with TRBD1. Per the germline V gene, CDR1 is ENHRY and CDR2 is SYGVKD. The V gene end was trimmed by 10 bases and the J gene end by 6 bases; junction bases not matched to a gene: 4. The CDR3 has 11 residues. The CDR3 DNA follows: TGTGCCAGTCGACAGGGGAATGGCTACACCTTC. Its translation is CASRQGNGYTF.

The V gene is TRBV19, the J gene TRBJ2-3, with a weak D call TRBD2 (6 bases). The V end lost 3 bases, the J end lost 0 bases, and 16 bases lay between the germline ends. Germline CDR1 is LNHDA and CDR2 is SQIVND (reference sequence). The CDR3 is 17 residues long. In DNA form, the CDR3 reads TGTGCCAGTAGTATGGAGGGTGCAGGGACTAGCACAGATACGCAGTATTTT. Encoded protein: CASSMEGAGTSTDTQYF.

The chain has TRBV10-1 and TRBJ1-2; 7 bases match TRBD1. V shed 4 bases and J 7 bases; nucleotides not matched to a gene: 9. The germline V gene encodes CDR1 WNHNN and CDR2 SYGVQD (reference sequence). This CDR3 region has 14 residues. CDR3 loop: CASSGPYYRGGYTF. The CDR3 DNA is TGCGCCAGCAGTGGACCCTACTACAGGGGTGGCTACACCTTC.

The CDR3 DNA reads as TGTGCCAGCAGCTTACGAGAGGGTTCGAAAGATACGCAGTATTTT. It codes for CASSLREGSKDTQYF. This chain connects TRBV7-9 to TRBJ2-3, with D possibly being TRBD2 (5 bases). Trimming took off 2 bases at V and 5 bases at J, with 14 bases between the two ends. Germline CDR1 is SEHNR and CDR2 is FQNEAQ (reference sequence). The CDR3 loop spans 15 amino acids.

This sequence joins TRBV28 and TRBJ1-2; 7 bases line up with TRBD1. Germline CDR1 is MDHEN and CDR2 is SYDVKM. J gave up 5 bases and V 2 bases, and 8 bases lay outside the gene matches. This CDR3 region has 15 residues. The CDR3 nucleotides are TGTGCCAGCAGTTTAGGACAGGCATTACAGTATGGCTACACCTTC. The encoded protein is CASSLGQALQYGYTF.

This chain joins TRBV10-3 and TRBJ1-5; D is undetermined. CDR1 and CDR2 from the germline V gene are ENHRY and SYGVKD. The CDR3 has 14 amino acids. Deletions cut 0 bases from V and 1 base from J, with 4 bases between. CDR3 in DNA: TGTGCCATCAGTGAGTCGGAGAGCAATCAGCCCCAGCATTTT. It is translated as CAISESESNQPQHF.

The chain combines TRBV29-1 with TRBJ1-1; D unresolved. The CDR3 spans 10 residues. The V and J ends lost 5 bases and 2 bases respectively, with 3 bases between them. CDR1 is SQVTM and CDR2 is ANQGSEA in the germline V gene. CDR3 nucleotide sequence: TGCAGCGTTCGTAACACTGAAGCTTTCTTT. This codes for CSVRNTEAFF. Looking up the rest from reference TRBV29-1 and TRBJ1-1 gives the full variable domain: SAVISQKPSRDICQRGTSLTIQCQVDSQVTMMFWYRQQPGQSLTLIATANQGSEATYESGFVIDKFPISRPNLTFSTLTVSNMSPEDSSIYLCSVRNTEAFFGQGTRLTVV.

This clone appeared once. The J gene is TRBJ2-3, the V gene TRBV18; possibly TRBD2 for D (6 bases). Per germline, CDR1 KGHSH and CDR2 LQKENI. The CDR3 length is 15 residues. Trimming stripped 1 base from V and 6 bases from J, with 14 bases between. CDR3 in DNA: TGTGCCAGCTCACCACGTGACCGGGGGTCGGATACGCAGTATTTT. Its protein is CASSPRDRGSDTQYF.

This chain uses TRBV7-9 with TRBJ2-7; a possible D gene is TRBD1 (6 bases). Trimming removed 5 bases at V and 5 bases at J, with 16 bases between. Per the germline V gene, CDR1 is SEHNR and CDR2 is FQNEAQ (reference sequence). The CDR3 is made up of 14 amino acids. The CDR3 sequence is CASSTSKRDNEQYF. Here the CDR3 DNA reads TGTGCCAGCAGCACCTCAAAGAGGGACAACGAGCAGTACTTC.

CDR3 amino acids: CASSPARSGGPYNEQFF. The CDR3 DNA reads TGTGCCAGCAGCCCTGCGAGGTCGGGAGGGCCTTACAATGAGCAGTTCTTC. The chain combines TRBV5-6 with TRBJ2-1; 8 nucleotides line up with TRBD2. J lost 4 bases, V lost 4 bases, and 13 bases had no gene match. CDR3 size: 17 residues. CDR1 is SGHDT and CDR2 is YYEEEE in the germline V gene.

The rearrangement links TRBV18 to TRBJ1-5; 10 bases are a match to TRBD1. The trim removed 3 bases at V and 1 base at J, leaving 0 bases unmatched. The CDR3 loop spans 15 amino acids. In germline, CDR1 is KGHSH, CDR2 LQKENI. This CDR3 reads CASSPGQGSNQPQHF. In DNA form, the CDR3 reads TGTGCCAGCTCACCGGGACAGGGGAGCAATCAGCCCCAGCATTTT. Full variable domain (outside the CDR3, taken from reference TRBV18 and TRBJ1-5): NAGVMQNPRHLVRRRGQEARLRCSPMKGHSHVYWYRQLPEEGLKFMVYLQKENIIDESGMPKERFSAEFPKEGPSILRIQQVVRGDSAAYFCASSPGQGSNQPQHFGDGTRLSIL.

This chain links TRBV28 with TRBJ1-4; TRBD1 is a possible D gene (6 bases). The germline V gene encodes CDR1 MDHEN and CDR2 SYDVKM. V was shortened by 5 bases and J by 4 bases, with 17 bases between the two germline ends. This CDR3 region has 16 residues. The CDR3 nucleotides are TGTGCCAGCAGTAGATATCGGGACACGAGTAATGAAAAACTGTTTTTT. This encodes CASSRYRDTSNEKLFF.

The chain is built from TRBV7-9 and TRBJ2-5; D not resolved. The CDR3 is 14 amino acids. CDR1 is SEHNR and CDR2 is FQNEAQ in the germline V gene (reference sequence). V dropped 3 bases and J dropped 1 base, with 9 bases sitting between them. CDR3 sequence: CASSLSYSQETQYF. The CDR3 nucleotides are TGTGCCAGCAGCTTGTCTTACAGCCAAGAGACCCAGTACTTC.

The V gene is TRBV6-1, the J gene TRBJ2-5; 7 nucleotides line up with TRBD1. The length of the CDR3 is 14 residues. CDR1 is MNHNS and CDR2 is SASEGT in the germline V gene. V lost 5 bases to trimming and J lost 5 bases; unmatched junction nucleotides: 8. CDR3 nucleotide sequence: TGTGCCAGCAGTTCCGGACAGGCTGGGGAGACCCAGTACTTC. This gives the protein CASSSGQAGETQYF.

This clone was observed a single time. The chain is built from TRBV5-6 and TRBJ1-2, with a tentative D call TRBD1 (5 bases). This CDR3 comprises 11 residues. Per germline, CDR1 SGHDT and CDR2 YYEEEE. Trimming took off 6 bases at V and 4 bases at J, with 7 bases between the two ends. CDR3 nucleotides: TGTGCCAGCAACGGGGGCTATGGCTACACCTTC. Encoded protein: CASNGGYGYTF.